This TCR beta chain was profiled in a study of technical replicates of blood from a few donors. V lost 5 bases, J lost 5 bases, and 9 bases stayed unmatched. This CDR3 has 14 amino acids. Germline CDR1 is MNHEY and CDR2 is SVGAGI. Method: immunoSEQ multiplex PCR; TCRdb's copy keeps in-frame clones and lacks some. The sample lists around 57,000 clones, around 94% occurring once. Sequenced input: T cells isolated from PBMCs. The chain couples TRBV6-5 to TRBJ2-7; 7 bases align to TRBD2. The origin of this receptor is a human donor in good health. CDR3 sequence (DNA): TGTGCCAGCAGTGCTCGGGAGCGGGGCGACGAGCAGTACTTC. Its protein is CASSARERGDEQYF.